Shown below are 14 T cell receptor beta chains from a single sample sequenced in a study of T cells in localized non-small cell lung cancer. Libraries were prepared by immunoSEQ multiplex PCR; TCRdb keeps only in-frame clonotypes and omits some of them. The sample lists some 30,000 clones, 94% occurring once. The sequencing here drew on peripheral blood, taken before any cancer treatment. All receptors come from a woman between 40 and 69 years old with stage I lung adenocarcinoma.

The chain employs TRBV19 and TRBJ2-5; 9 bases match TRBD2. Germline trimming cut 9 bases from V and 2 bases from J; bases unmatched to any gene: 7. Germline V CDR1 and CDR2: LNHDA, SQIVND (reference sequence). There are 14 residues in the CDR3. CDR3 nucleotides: TGTGCCAGCCGCGGGGGGGCGAGACAAGAGACCCAGTACTTC. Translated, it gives CASRGGARQETQYF.

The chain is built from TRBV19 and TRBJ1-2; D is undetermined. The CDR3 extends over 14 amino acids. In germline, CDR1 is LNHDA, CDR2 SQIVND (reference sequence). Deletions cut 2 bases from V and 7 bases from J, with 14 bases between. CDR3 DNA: TGTGCCAGTAGTATATCTGGGAAGATCGGTGGCTACACCTTC. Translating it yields CASSISGKIGGYTF. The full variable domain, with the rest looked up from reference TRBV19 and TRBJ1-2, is DGGITQSPKYLFRKEGQNVTLSCEQNLNHDAMYWYRQDPGQGLRLIYYSQIVNDFQKGDIAEGYSVSREKKESFPLTVTSAQKNPTAFYLCASSISGKIGGYTFGSGTRLTVV.

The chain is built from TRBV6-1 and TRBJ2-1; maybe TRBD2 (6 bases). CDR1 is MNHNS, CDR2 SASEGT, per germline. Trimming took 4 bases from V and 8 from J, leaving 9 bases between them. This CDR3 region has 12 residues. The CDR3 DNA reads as TGTGCCAGCAGTGGACTAGGCGATGAGCAGTTCTTC. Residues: CASSGLGDEQFF.

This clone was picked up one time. CDR3 nucleotide sequence: TGTGCCAGCAGTGAAACTTTCAATCACGAGGCGCAGTATTTT. This sequence encodes CASSETFNHEAQYF. The chain employs TRBV2 and TRBJ2-3; no definite D call. The CDR3 runs 14 residues. V lost 2 bases, J lost 10 bases, and 16 bases lay in between. Looked up from germline, CDR1 is SNHLY and CDR2 is FYNNEI.

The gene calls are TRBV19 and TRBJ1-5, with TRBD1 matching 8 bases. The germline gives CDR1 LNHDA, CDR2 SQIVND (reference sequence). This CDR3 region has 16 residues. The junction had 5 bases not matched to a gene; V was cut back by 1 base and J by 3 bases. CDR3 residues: CASSIVGQDSNQPQHF. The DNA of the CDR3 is TGTGCCAGTAGTATAGTGGGACAGGATTCCAATCAGCCCCAGCATTTT.

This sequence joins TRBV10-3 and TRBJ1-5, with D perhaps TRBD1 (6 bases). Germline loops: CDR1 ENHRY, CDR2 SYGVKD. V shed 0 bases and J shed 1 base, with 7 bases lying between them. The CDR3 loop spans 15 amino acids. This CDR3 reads CAISESQGSNQPQHF. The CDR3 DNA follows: TGTGCCATCAGTGAGTCGCAGGGGAGCAATCAGCCCCAGCATTTT.

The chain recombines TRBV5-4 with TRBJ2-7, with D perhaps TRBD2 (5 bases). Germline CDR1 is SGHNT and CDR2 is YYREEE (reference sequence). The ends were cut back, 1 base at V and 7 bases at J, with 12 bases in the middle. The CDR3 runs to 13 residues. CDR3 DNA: TGTGCCAGCAGCTTGACGTCTACGGGGGAGCAGTACTTC. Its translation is CASSLTSTGEQYF. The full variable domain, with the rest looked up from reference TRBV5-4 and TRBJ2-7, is ETGVTQSPTHLIKTRGQQVTLRCSSQSGHNTVSWYQQALGQGPQFIFQYYREEENGRGNFPPRFSGLQFPNYSSELNVNALELDDSALYLCASSLTSTGEQYFGPGTRLTVT.

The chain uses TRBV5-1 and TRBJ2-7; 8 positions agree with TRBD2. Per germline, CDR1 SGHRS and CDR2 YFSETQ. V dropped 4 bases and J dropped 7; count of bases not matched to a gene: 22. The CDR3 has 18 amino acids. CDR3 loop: CASSARMRGRGDFGEQYF. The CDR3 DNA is TGCGCCAGCAGCGCCCGAATGCGGGGGCGGGGGGACTTCGGAGAGCAGTACTTC. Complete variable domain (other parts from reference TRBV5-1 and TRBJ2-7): KAGVTQTPRYLIKTRGQQVTLSCSPISGHRSVSWYQQTPGQGLQFLFEYFSETQRNKGNFPGRFSGRQFSNSRSEMNVSTLELGDSALYLCASSARMRGRGDFGEQYFGPGTRLTVT.

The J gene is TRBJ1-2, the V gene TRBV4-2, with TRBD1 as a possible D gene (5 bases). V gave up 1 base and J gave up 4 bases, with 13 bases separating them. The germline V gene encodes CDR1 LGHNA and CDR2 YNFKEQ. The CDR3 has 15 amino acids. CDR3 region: CASSQAGGQSYGYTF. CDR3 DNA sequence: TGTGCCAGCAGCCAAGCTGGGGGTCAGAGCTATGGCTACACCTTC.

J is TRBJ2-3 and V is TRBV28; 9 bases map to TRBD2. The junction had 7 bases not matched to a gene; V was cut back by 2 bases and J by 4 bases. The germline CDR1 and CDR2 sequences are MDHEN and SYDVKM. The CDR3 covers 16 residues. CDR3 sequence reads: CASSLLAGYGSDTQYF. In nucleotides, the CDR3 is TGTGCCAGCAGTTTACTAGCGGGATATGGCTCAGATACGCAGTATTTT.

CDR3: CASSAGLLNEQFF. Here the CDR3 DNA reads TGTGCCAGCAGCGCCGGACTTCTCAATGAGCAGTTCTTC. This chain links TRBV14 with TRBJ2-1; possibly TRBD2 for D (5 bases). Germline V gene lookup returns CDR1 SGHDN and CDR2 FVKESK. This CDR3 comprises 13 residues. Trimming removed 5 bases at V and 6 bases at J, with 11 bases between.

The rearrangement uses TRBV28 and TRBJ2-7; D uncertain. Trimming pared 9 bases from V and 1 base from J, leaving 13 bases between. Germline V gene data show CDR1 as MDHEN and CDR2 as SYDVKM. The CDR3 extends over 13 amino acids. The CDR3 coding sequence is TGTGCCAGTTTAGAACACCCTTCCTACGAGCAGTACTTC. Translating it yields CASLEHPSYEQYF. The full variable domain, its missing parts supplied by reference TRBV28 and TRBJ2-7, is DVKVTQSSRYLVKRTGEKVFLECVQDMDHENMFWYRQDPGLGLRLIYFSYDVKMKEKGDIPEGYSVSREKKERFSLILESASTNQTSMYLCASLEHPSYEQYFGPGTRLTVT.

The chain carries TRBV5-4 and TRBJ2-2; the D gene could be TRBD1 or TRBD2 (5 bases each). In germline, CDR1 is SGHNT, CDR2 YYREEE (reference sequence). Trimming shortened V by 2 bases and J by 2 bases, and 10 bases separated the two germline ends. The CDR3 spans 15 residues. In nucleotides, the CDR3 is TGTGCCAGCAGCTTTGAGGGACCCAACACCGGGGAGCTGTTTTTT. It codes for CASSFEGPNTGELFF.

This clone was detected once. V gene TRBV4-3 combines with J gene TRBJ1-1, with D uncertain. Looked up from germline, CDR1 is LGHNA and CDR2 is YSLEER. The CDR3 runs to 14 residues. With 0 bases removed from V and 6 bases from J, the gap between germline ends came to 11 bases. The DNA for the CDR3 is TGCGCCAGCAGCCAAGAAACTCACCTCCCTGAAGCTTTCTTT. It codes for CASSQETHLPEAFF.